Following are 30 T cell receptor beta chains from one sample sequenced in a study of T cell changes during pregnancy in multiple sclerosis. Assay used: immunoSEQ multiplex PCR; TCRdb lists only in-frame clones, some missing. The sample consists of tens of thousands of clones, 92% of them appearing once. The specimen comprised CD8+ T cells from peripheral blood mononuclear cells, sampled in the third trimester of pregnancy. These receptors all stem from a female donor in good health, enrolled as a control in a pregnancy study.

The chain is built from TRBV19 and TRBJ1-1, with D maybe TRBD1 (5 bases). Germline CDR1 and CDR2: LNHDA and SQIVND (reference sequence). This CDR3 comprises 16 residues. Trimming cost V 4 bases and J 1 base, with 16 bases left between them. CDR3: CASSTLNRSSNTEAFF. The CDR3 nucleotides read TGTGCCAGTAGTACACTCAACAGGAGCTCGAACACTGAAGCTTTCTTT.

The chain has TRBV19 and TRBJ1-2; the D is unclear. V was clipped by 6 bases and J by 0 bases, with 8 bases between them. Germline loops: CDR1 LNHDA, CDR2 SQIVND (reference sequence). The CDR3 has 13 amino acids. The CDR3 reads CASRAPPNYGYTF. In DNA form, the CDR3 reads TGTGCCAGTAGGGCCCCACCTAACTATGGCTACACCTTC. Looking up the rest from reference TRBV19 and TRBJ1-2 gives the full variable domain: DGGITQSPKYLFRKEGQNVTLSCEQNLNHDAMYWYRQDPGQGLRLIYYSQIVNDFQKGDIAEGYSVSREKKESFPLTVTSAQKNPTAFYLCASRAPPNYGYTFGSGTRLTVV.

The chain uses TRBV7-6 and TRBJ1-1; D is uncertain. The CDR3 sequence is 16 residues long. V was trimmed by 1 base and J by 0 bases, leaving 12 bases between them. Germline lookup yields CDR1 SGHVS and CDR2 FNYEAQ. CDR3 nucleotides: TGTGCCAGCAGCTTAGTCCCTCCCCAGATGAACACTGAAGCTTTCTTT. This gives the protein CASSLVPPQMNTEAFF.

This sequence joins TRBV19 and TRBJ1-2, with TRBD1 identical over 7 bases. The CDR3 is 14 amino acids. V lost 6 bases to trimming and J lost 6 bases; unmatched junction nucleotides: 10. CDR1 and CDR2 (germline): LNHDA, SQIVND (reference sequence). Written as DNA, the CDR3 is TGTGCCAGTAGACGAACAGGGGACGGAGATGGCTACACCTTC. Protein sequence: CASRRTGDGDGYTF. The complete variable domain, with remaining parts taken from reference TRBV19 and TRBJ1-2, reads DGGITQSPKYLFRKEGQNVTLSCEQNLNHDAMYWYRQDPGQGLRLIYYSQIVNDFQKGDIAEGYSVSREKKESFPLTVTSAQKNPTAFYLCASRRTGDGDGYTFGSGTRLTVV.

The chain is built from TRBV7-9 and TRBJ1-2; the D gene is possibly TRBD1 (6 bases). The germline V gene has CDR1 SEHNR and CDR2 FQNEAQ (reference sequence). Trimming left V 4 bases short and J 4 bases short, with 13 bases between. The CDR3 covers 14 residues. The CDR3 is CASSSGQNFYGYTF. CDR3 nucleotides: TGTGCCAGCAGCTCAGGACAGAACTTCTATGGCTACACCTTC.

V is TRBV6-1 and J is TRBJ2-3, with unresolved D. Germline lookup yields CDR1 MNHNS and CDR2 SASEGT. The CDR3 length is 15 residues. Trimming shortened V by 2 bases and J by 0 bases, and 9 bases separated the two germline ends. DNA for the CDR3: TGTGCCAGCAGTGAATCCCCGGGTAGCACAGATACGCAGTATTTT. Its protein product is CASSESPGSTDTQYF.

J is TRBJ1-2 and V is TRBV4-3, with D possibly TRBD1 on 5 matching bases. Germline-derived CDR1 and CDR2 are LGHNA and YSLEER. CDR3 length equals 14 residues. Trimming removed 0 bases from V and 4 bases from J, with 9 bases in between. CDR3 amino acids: CASSQDSGPYGYTF. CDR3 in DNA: TGCGCCAGCAGCCAAGATTCAGGGCCCTATGGCTACACCTTC.

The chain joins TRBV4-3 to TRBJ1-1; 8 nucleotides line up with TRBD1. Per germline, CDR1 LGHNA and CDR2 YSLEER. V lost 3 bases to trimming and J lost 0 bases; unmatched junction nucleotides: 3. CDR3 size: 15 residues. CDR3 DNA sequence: TGCGCCAGCAGCCATGACAGGGGATTGAACACTGAAGCTTTCTTT. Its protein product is CASSHDRGLNTEAFF.

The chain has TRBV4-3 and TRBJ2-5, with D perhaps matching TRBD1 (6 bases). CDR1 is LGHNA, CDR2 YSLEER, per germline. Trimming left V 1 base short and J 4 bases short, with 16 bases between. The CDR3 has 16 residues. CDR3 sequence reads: CASSQVWDTPAETQYF. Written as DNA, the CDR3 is TGCGCCAGCAGCCAAGTTTGGGACACCCCTGCAGAGACCCAGTACTTC.

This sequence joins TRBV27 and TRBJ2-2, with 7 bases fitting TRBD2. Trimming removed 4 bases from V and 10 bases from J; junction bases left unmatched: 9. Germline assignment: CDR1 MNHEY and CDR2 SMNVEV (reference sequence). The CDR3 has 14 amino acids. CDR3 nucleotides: TGTGCCAGCAGTTCCGGGACTACCTACGAGGAGCTGTTTTTT. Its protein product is CASSSGTTYEELFF.

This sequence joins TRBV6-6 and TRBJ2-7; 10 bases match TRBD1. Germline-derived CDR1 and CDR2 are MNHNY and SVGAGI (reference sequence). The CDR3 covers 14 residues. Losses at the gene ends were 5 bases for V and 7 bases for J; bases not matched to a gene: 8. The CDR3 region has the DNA TGTGCCAGCAGTCCCGGGACAGGGGTCTGGGAGCAGTACTTC. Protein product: CASSPGTGVWEQYF.

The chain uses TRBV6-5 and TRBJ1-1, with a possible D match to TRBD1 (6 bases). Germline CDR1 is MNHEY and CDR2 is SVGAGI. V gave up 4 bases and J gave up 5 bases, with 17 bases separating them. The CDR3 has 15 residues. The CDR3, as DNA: TGTGCCAGCAGTTCTACAGGGTTAGCGTCGACTGAAGCTTTCTTT. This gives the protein CASSSTGLASTEAFF.

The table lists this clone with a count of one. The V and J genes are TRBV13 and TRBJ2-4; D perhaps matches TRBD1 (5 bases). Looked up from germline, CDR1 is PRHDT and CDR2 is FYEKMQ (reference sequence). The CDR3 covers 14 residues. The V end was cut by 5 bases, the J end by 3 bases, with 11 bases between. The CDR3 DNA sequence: TGTGCCAGCAGCCCCCTGACAGACAAAAACATTCAGTACTTC. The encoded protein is CASSPLTDKNIQYF.

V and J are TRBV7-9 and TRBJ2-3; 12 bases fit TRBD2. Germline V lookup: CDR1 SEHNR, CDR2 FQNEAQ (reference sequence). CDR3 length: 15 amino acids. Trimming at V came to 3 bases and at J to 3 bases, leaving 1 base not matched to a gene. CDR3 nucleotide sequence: TGTGCCAGCAGCTTCGGACTAGCGGGGACAGATACGCAGTATTTT. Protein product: CASSFGLAGTDTQYF. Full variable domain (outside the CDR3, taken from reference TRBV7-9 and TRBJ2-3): DTGVSQNPRHKITKRGQNVTFRCDPISEHNRLYWYRQTLGQGPEFLTYFQNEAQLEKSRLLSDRFSAERPKGSFSTLEIQRTEQGDSAMYLCASSFGLAGTDTQYFGPGTRLTVL.

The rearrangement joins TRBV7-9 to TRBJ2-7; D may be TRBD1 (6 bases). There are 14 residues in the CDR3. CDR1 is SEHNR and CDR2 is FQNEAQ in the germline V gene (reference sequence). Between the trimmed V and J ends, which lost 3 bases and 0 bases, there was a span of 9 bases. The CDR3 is CASSFLDSSYEQYF. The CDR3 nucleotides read TGTGCCAGCAGCTTCCTGGACAGCTCCTACGAGCAGTACTTC.

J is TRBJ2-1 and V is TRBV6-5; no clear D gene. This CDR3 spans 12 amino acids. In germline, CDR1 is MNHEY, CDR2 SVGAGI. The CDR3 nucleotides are TGTGTGGTCCAGTTGAAGTACAATGAGCAGTTCTTC. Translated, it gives CVVQLKYNEQFF.

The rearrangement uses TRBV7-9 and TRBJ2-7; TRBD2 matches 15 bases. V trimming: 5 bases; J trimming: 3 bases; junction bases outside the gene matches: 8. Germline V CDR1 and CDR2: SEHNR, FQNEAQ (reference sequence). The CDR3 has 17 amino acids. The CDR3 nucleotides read TGTGCCAGCAGCCCGGGACTAGCGGGGGGCATCGACTACGAGCAGTACTTC. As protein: CASSPGLAGGIDYEQYF.

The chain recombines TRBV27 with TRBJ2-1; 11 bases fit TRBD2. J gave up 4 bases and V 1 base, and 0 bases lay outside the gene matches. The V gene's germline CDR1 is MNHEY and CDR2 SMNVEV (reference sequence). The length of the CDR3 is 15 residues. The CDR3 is CASSLLAGGYNEQFF. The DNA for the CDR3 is TGTGCCAGCAGTTTATTAGCGGGGGGGTACAATGAGCAGTTCTTC.

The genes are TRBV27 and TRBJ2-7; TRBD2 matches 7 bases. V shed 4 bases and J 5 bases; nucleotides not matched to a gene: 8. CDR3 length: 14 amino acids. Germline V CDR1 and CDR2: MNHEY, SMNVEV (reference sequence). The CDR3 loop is CASSSSGGIDEQYF. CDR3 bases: TGTGCCAGCAGTTCATCGGGGGGAATCGACGAGCAGTACTTC.

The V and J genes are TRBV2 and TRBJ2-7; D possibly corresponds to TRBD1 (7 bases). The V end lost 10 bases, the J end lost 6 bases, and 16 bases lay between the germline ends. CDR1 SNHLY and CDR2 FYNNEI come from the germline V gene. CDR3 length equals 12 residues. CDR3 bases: TGTGCCACCCAGGGGGGTCTCGGCGAGCAGTACTTC. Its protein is CATQGGLGEQYF. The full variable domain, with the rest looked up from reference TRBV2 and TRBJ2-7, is EPEVTQTPSHQVTQMGQEVILRCVPISNHLYFYWYRQILGQKVEFLVSFYNNEISEKSEIFDDQFSVERPDGSNFTLKIRSTKLEDSAMYFCATQGGLGEQYFGPGTRLTVT.

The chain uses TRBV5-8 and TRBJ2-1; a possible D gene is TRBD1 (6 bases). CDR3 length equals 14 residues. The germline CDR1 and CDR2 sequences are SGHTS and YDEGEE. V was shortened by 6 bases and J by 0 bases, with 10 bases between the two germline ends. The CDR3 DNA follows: TGTGCCAGCAATGGACAGAGCTCCTACAATGAGCAGTTCTTC. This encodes CASNGQSSYNEQFF.

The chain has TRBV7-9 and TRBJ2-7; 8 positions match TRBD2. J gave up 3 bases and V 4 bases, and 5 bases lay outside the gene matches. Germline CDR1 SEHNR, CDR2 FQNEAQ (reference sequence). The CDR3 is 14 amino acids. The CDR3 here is CASSSGGNFYEQYF. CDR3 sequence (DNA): TGTGCCAGCAGCTCGGGAGGGAATTTCTACGAGCAGTACTTC.

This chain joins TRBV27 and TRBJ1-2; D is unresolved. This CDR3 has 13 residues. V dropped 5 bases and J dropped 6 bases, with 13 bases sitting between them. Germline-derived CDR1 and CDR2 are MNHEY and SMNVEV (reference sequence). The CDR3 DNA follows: TGTGCCAGCAGTGGACCTAGCTTTGATGGCTACACCTTC. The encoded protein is CASSGPSFDGYTF.

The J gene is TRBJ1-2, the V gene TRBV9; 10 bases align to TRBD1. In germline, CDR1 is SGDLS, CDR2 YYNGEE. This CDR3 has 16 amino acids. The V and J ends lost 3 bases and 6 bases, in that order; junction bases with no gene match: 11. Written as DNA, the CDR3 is TGTGCCAGCAGCGCAGAGGACAGGGGGGAGGTTGATGGCTACACCTTC. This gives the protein CASSAEDRGEVDGYTF. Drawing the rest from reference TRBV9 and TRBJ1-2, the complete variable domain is DSGVTQTPKHLITATGQRVTLRCSPRSGDLSVYWYQQSLDQGLQFLIQYYNGEERAKGNILERFSAQQFPDLHSELNLSSLELGDSALYFCASSAEDRGEVDGYTFGSGTRLTVV.

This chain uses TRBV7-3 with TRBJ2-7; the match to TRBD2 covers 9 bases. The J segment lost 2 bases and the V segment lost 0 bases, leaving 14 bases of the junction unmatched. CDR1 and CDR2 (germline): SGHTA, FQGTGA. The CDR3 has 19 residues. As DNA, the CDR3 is TGTGCCAGCAGCTTAACGAGCCCCTCCTTAGCGGGGGATACCTACGAGCAGTACTTC. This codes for CASSLTSPSLAGDTYEQYF.

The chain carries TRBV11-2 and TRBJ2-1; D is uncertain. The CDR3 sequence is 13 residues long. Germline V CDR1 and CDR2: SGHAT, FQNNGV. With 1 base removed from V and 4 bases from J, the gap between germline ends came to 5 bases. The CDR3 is CASSLARYNEQFF. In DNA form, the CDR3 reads TGTGCCAGCAGCTTAGCCAGGTACAATGAGCAGTTCTTC.

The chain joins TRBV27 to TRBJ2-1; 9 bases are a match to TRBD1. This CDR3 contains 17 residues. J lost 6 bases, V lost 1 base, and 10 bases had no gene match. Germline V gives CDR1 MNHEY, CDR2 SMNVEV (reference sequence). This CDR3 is CASSLFVGTGLSNEQFF. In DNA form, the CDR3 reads TGTGCCAGCAGTTTATTTGTCGGGACAGGGTTAAGCAATGAGCAGTTCTTC.

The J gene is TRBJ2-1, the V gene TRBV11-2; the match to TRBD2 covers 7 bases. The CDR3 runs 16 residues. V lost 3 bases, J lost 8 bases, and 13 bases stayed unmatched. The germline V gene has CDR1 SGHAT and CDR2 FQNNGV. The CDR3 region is CASSFGGGSLGDEQFF. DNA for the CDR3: TGTGCCAGCAGCTTTGGCGGGGGTAGTCTCGGGGATGAGCAGTTCTTC. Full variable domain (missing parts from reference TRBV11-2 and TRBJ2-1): EAGVAQSPRYKIIEKRQSVAFWCNPISGHATLYWYQQILGQGPKLLIQFQNNGVVDDSQLPKDRFSAERLKGVDSTLKIQPAKLEDSAVYLCASSFGGGSLGDEQFFGPGTRLTVL.

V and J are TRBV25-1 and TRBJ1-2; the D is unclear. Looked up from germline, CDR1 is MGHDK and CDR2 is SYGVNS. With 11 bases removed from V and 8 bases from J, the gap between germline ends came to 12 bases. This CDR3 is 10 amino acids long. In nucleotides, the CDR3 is TGTGCCGTGTGGTCGGGAGGCTACACCTTC. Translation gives CAVWSGGYTF.

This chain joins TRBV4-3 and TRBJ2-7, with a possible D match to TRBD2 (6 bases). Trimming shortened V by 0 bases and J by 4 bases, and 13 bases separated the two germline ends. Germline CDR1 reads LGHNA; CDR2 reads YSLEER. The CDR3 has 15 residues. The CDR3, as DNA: TGCGCCAGCAGCCAAGATAGGGCAGGACTATACGAGCAGTACTTC. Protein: CASSQDRAGLYEQYF.